Sequencing of this T cell receptor beta chain was carried out in a study of shared clonotypes between healthy human individuals. Overall study context: Three plates each covered CD4 naive and memory; CD8 naive two, CD8 memory one. Study results and caveats: Memory subsets generally showed lower estimated richness than naive subsets.

A roughly 200 ng quantity of DNA, 32,000 or so T cell genomes, went into the sorted-subset replicate PCRs. The assay was immunoSEQ multiplex PCR, and TCRdb's table has in-frame clones only and misses some. The table shows about 1 million clones, with 60% to 80% occurring only once. CD4+ cells underwent separation, giving CD45RA+ naive and CD45RA-negative memory subsets. Concerning this clone: What it binds is not known.

Germline CDR1 reads MNHEY; CDR2 reads SMNVEV (reference sequence). With 4 bases clipped from V and 2 bases from J, the junction kept 6 bases outside the gene matches. The CDR3 is 16 residues long. Material: memory CD4+ T cells sorted from blood. Subset specified: CD45RA-negative fraction. This sequence joins TRBV27 and TRBJ1-5, with 9 bases aligning to TRBD1. This receptor was taken from a man aged 18 to 29 in good health. The CDR3 protein is CASSSTTGGRNQPQHF. CDR3 DNA: TGTGCCAGCAGTTCAACTACAGGGGGCCGCAATCAGCCCCAGCATTTT.